The 3 T cell receptor beta chains listed next were all sequenced from one sample in a study of shared clonotypes between healthy human individuals. Libraries were prepared by immunoSEQ multiplex PCR; TCRdb keeps only in-frame clonotypes and omits some of them. The sample has more than 900,000 clones, 78% seen once; the top ten hold roughly 0.61%. Sequenced sample: memory CD4+ T cells from PBMCs. Subset indicated: CD45RA-negative fraction. The receptor set was obtained from a young man in good health. Some clones in this sample may be carry-over from other donors' samples.

The chain recombines TRBV14 with TRBJ2-1, with 8 bases identical to TRBD2. Germline V CDR1 and CDR2: SGHDN, FVKESK. CDR3 length equals 17 residues. V trimming: 0 bases; J trimming: 4 bases; junction bases outside the gene matches: 8. CDR3: CASSQESRASGYNEQFF. The CDR3 coding sequence is TGTGCCAGCAGCCAAGAGTCAAGGGCTAGCGGGTACAATGAGCAGTTCTTC.

The chain combines TRBV5-6 with TRBJ2-2; no reliable D call. Germline V gives CDR1 SGHDT, CDR2 YYEEEE. The CDR3 totals 15 residues. Between the trimmed V and J ends, which lost 7 bases and 3 bases, there was a span of 16 bases. Here the CDR3 reads CASGFPTEDTGELFF. The CDR3 DNA reads TGTGCCAGCGGTTTCCCAACAGAAGACACCGGGGAGCTGTTTTTT.

V usage is TRBV2 and J usage is TRBJ2-5, with D tentatively TRBD1 (6 bases). The germline V gene has CDR1 SNHLY and CDR2 FYNNEI. This CDR3 contains 13 residues. Between the trimmed V and J ends, which lost 6 bases and 3 bases, there was a span of 11 bases. The CDR3 DNA reads as TGTGCCAGCAGCGGCCAGGGGAAAGAGACCCAGTACTTC. Its translation is CASSGQGKETQYF.